The next 28 T cell receptor beta chains were all read from a single sample in a study of OX40 agonist ivuxolimab in advanced cancers. Libraries were prepared by immunoSEQ multiplex PCR; TCRdb keeps only in-frame clonotypes and omits some of them. The sample lists tens of thousands of clones; just over 85% were seen once. The sequences come from CD4+ or CD8+ T cells sorted from blood, collected in a trial of the OX40 agonist ivuxolimab. Source of these receptors: an adult with an advanced solid tumor such as melanoma, head and neck, liver or kidney cancer.

The chain uses TRBV12-5 and TRBJ2-2; D gene uncertain. Germline V gives CDR1 LGHNT, CDR2 FRNRAP. V was cut by 5 bases and J by 7 bases, with 8 bases left in between. The CDR3 totals 12 residues. In DNA form, the CDR3 reads TGTGCTAGTGGTCCGGATGTCGGGGAGCTGTTTTTT. Protein product: CASGPDVGELFF. Filled out from reference TRBV12-5 and TRBJ2-2, the complete variable domain reads DARVTQTPRHKVTEMGQEVTMRCQPILGHNTVFWYRQTMMQGLELLAYFRNRAPLDDSGMPKDRFSAEMPDATLATLKIQPSEPRDSAVYFCASGPDVGELFFGEGSRLTVL.

The chain links TRBV6-6 to TRBJ2-7; 11 bases align to TRBD2. The CDR3 has 13 residues. The V gene's germline CDR1 is MNHNY and CDR2 SVGAGI (reference sequence). J was trimmed by 7 bases and V by 8 bases; bases with no gene match: 7. The CDR3 loop is CASLLAGANEQYF. DNA for the CDR3: TGTGCCAGCTTACTAGCGGGGGCTAATGAGCAGTACTTC.

This clone was counted a few times. This chain links TRBV6-5 with TRBJ2-7; D is unresolved. Trimming stripped 6 bases from V and 7 bases from J, with 16 bases between. Germline assignment: CDR1 MNHEY and CDR2 SVGAGI. This CDR3 spans 13 amino acids. The CDR3 DNA follows: TGTGCCAGCAGGCACCAAAGCCACTATGAGCAGTACTTC. Translated, it gives CASRHQSHYEQYF.

The rearrangement uses TRBV27 and TRBJ2-2, with 10 bases that match TRBD2. This CDR3 comprises 17 residues. Trimming removed 5 bases from V and 4 bases from J; junction bases left unmatched: 10. Germline loops: CDR1 MNHEY, CDR2 SMNVEV (reference sequence). The CDR3, as DNA: TGTGCCAGCAGTCCATATCCGAGACTAGCGGGCACCGGGGAGCTGTTTTTT. Residues: CASSPYPRLAGTGELFF.

In this sample, this clone turned up once. The rearrangement joins TRBV9 to TRBJ2-2; 9 bases agree with TRBD1. There are 14 residues in the CDR3. V gave up 1 base and J gave up 6 bases; unmatched junction bases: 1. Germline loops: CDR1 SGDLS, CDR2 YYNGEE. CDR3 DNA: TGTGCCAGCAGCGTAAGACAGGGGGCCGGGGAGCTGTTTTTT. Translated: CASSVRQGAGELFF.

The genes are TRBV12-5 and TRBJ2-1; maybe TRBD1 (6 bases). The ends were cut back, 6 bases at V and 10 bases at J, with 10 bases in the middle. Germline CDR1 reads LGHNT; CDR2 reads FRNRAP. CDR3 length: 11 residues. The CDR3 sequence is CASGTGYEQFF. The CDR3 region has the DNA TGTGCTAGTGGAACAGGGTACGAGCAGTTCTTC.

With respect to this clone: The same CDR3 also results from other DNA sequences found in this sample. This chain uses TRBV28 with TRBJ1-2, with D possibly being TRBD1 (5 bases). Germline lookup yields CDR1 MDHEN and CDR2 SYDVKM. The CDR3 is 12 residues long. V lost 2 bases and J lost 4, with 5 bases in between. The CDR3: CASSLQGYGYTF. In DNA, the CDR3 is TGTGCCAGCAGTTTACAGGGCTATGGCTACACCTTC.

This clone was counted a single time. The chain combines TRBV9 with TRBJ2-5; D remains ambiguous. The CDR3 spans 15 residues. V lost 0 bases, J lost 5 bases, and 14 bases lay in between. The germline CDR1 and CDR2 sequences are SGDLS and YYNGEE. CDR3 in amino acids: CASSVGPTEVETQYF. CDR3 coding DNA: TGTGCCAGCAGCGTAGGCCCCACTGAGGTGGAGACCCAGTACTTC.

The chain links TRBV9 to TRBJ2-1, with 11 bases fitting TRBD2. This CDR3 contains 15 residues. V lost 3 bases to trimming and J lost 2 bases; unmatched junction nucleotides: 1. Germline V CDR1 and CDR2: SGDLS, YYNGEE. Here the CDR3 DNA reads TGTGCCAGCAGCGAGGGACTAGCGGCCTACAATGAGCAGTTCTTC. Encoded protein: CASSEGLAAYNEQFF.

This clone has only one observation. V is TRBV6-6 and J is TRBJ1-2, with D hard to call. The CDR3 totals 14 residues. V was trimmed by 3 bases and J by 8 bases, leaving 16 bases between them. Per the germline V gene, CDR1 is MNHNY and CDR2 is SVGAGI (reference sequence). This CDR3 is CASSYGQAPGGYTF. CDR3 DNA: TGTGCCAGCAGTTATGGGCAGGCCCCGGGGGGCTACACCTTC.

The V and J genes are TRBV6-6 and TRBJ1-6; possible D gene TRBD1, 5 bases. Germline V gene lookup returns CDR1 MNHNY and CDR2 SVGAGI (reference sequence). V lost 2 bases and J lost 7, with 12 bases in between. This CDR3 spans 15 amino acids. The CDR3 DNA is TGTGCCAGCAGTTACAGGACTCGGGGGAATTCACCCCTCCACTTT. It is translated as CASSYRTRGNSPLHF.

This chain links TRBV7-2 with TRBJ2-1, with 11 nucleotides matching TRBD2. V dropped 6 bases and J dropped 6; count of bases not matched to a gene: 10. This CDR3 has 16 residues. Germline-derived CDR1 and CDR2 are SGHTA and FQGNSA. The CDR3 protein is CASRPLTSGSVNEQFF. Written as DNA, the CDR3 is TGTGCCAGCAGACCTCTCACTAGCGGGAGTGTCAATGAGCAGTTCTTC.

The rearrangement uses TRBV9 and TRBJ1-2; D is uncertain. The CDR3 has 13 amino acids. Per germline, CDR1 SGDLS and CDR2 YYNGEE. V was cut by 0 bases and J by 2 bases, with 5 bases left in between. CDR3 sequence: CASSVEGNYGYTF. The CDR3 nucleotides are TGTGCCAGCAGCGTAGAAGGGAACTATGGCTACACCTTC.

J is TRBJ2-2 and V is TRBV6-5, with D hard to call. V lost 6 bases and J 6 bases, leaving 11 bases between the germline ends. The CDR3 runs 13 residues. Looked up from germline, CDR1 is MNHEY and CDR2 is SVGAGI. CDR3 amino acids: CASREKGPGELFF. The DNA of the CDR3 is TGTGCCAGCAGGGAAAAAGGACCCGGGGAGCTGTTTTTT.

The chain links TRBV4-1 to TRBJ2-2, with a weak D call TRBD1 (6 bases). Trimming removed 3 bases from V and 8 bases from J, with 13 bases in between. The CDR3 sequence is 14 residues long. In germline, CDR1 is MGHRA, CDR2 YSYEKL. The CDR3 DNA follows: TGCGCCAGCAGCCACTCTCAGGGGTCGGGGGAGCTGTTTTTT. Translating it yields CASSHSQGSGELFF.

This sequence joins TRBV28 and TRBJ2-7, with 12 bases lining up with TRBD1. Per the germline V gene, CDR1 is MDHEN and CDR2 is SYDVKM. With 5 bases clipped from V and 5 bases from J, the junction kept 7 bases outside the gene matches. This CDR3 contains 15 residues. CDR3 DNA sequence: TGTGCCAGCAGTCTCGCCGGGACAGGGGGCAACGAGCAGTACTTC. Residues: CASSLAGTGGNEQYF. Full variable domain (rest looked up from reference TRBV28 and TRBJ2-7): DVKVTQSSRYLVKRTGEKVFLECVQDMDHENMFWYRQDPGLGLRLIYFSYDVKMKEKGDIPEGYSVSREKKERFSLILESASTNQTSMYLCASSLAGTGGNEQYFGPGTRLTVT.

The chain recombines TRBV6-6 with TRBJ2-7, with 7 bases fitting TRBD1. The ends lost 6 bases at V and 4 bases at J; junction bases unmatched: 9. Germline V CDR1 and CDR2: MNHNY, SVGAGI (reference sequence). CDR3 length: 14 residues. The CDR3 DNA is TGTGCCAGCAGATATGACAGGGTTGATTACGAGCAGTACTTC. Protein sequence: CASRYDRVDYEQYF.

The chain is built from TRBV14 and TRBJ2-7; no clear D gene. There are 13 residues in the CDR3. Germline V gives CDR1 SGHDN, CDR2 FVKESK. V dropped 2 bases and J dropped 4 bases, with 9 bases sitting between them. The CDR3 bases are TGTGCCAGCAGCCAACTGGGCCGGTACGAGCAGTACTTC. Its translation is CASSQLGRYEQYF.

The CDR3: CAWSFEAETQYF. For the CDR3, the DNA is TGTGCCTGGAGTTTCGAGGCGGAGACCCAGTACTTC. The chain joins TRBV30 to TRBJ2-5; D is uncertain. Germline V gene data show CDR1 as GTSNPN and CDR2 as SVGIG (reference sequence). Trimming stripped 2 bases from V and 5 bases from J, with 9 bases between. The CDR3 spans 12 residues. Full variable domain (rest looked up from reference TRBV30 and TRBJ2-5): SQTIHQWPATLVQPVGSPLSLECTVEGTSNPNLYWYRQAAGRGLQLLFYSVGIGQISSEVPQNLSASRPQDRQFILSSKKLLLSDSGFYLCAWSFEAETQYFGPGTRLLVL.

V usage is TRBV7-9 and J usage is TRBJ2-2, with D perhaps matching TRBD1 (6 bases). Germline V gene data show CDR1 as SEHNR and CDR2 as FQNEAQ (reference sequence). The V and J ends lost 5 bases and 3 bases respectively, with 16 bases between them. The CDR3 contains 16 residues. The CDR3 DNA reads TGTGCCAGCAGCCCATGGGACACCCGAGACACCGGGGAGCTGTTTTTT. Encoded protein: CASSPWDTRDTGELFF.

The chain carries TRBV4-1 and TRBJ1-1; possibly TRBD1 for D (5 bases). This CDR3 is 14 amino acids long. V lost 4 bases and J lost 2, with 11 bases in between. Germline-derived CDR1 and CDR2 are MGHRA and YSYEKL. The CDR3 is CASSPQGVNTEAFF. The CDR3 nucleotides are TGCGCCAGCAGCCCCCAGGGAGTAAACACTGAAGCTTTCTTT.

This chain connects TRBV18 to TRBJ1-1; TRBD1 aligns across 7 bases. This CDR3 spans 16 amino acids. V lost 0 bases to trimming and J lost 5 bases; unmatched junction nucleotides: 9. The germline gives CDR1 KGHSH, CDR2 LQKENI. The CDR3 protein is CASSPPRRGRGTEAFF. For the CDR3, the DNA is TGTGCCAGCTCACCACCGAGGAGGGGGCGGGGGACTGAAGCTTTCTTT.

The chain joins TRBV2 to TRBJ1-2, with D hard to call. Germline V gives CDR1 SNHLY, CDR2 FYNNEI. The V end lost 8 bases, the J end lost 7 bases, and 26 bases lay between the germline ends. The CDR3 extends over 16 amino acids. CDR3 in amino acids: CASSPVPGSSPGGYTF. The CDR3 DNA is TGTGCCAGCTCCCCCGTCCCGGGCAGTTCTCCGGGTGGCTACACCTTC.

The rearrangement links TRBV10-3 to TRBJ1-2; no definite D call. V was shortened by 2 bases and J by 3 bases, with 7 bases between the two germline ends. The CDR3 totals 13 residues. From germline, CDR1 is ENHRY and CDR2 SYGVKD. The DNA for the CDR3 is TGTGCCATCAGTGAGACCTGGGACTATGGCTACACCTTC. It codes for CAISETWDYGYTF.

In nucleotides, the CDR3 is TGTGCCAGCACCGGGGGCCGGAGCTATGGCTACACCTTC. Its protein is CASTGGRSYGYTF. This rearrangement joins TRBV6-5 to TRBJ1-2, with D maybe TRBD1 (6 bases). This CDR3 spans 13 amino acids. Trimming removed 7 bases at V and 4 bases at J, with 13 bases between. The germline V gene has CDR1 MNHEY and CDR2 SVGAGI.

The chain joins TRBV4-2 to TRBJ1-4, with D tentatively TRBD1 (5 bases). Germline CDR1 reads LGHNA; CDR2 reads YNFKEQ. The CDR3 is made up of 16 amino acids. With 0 bases removed from V and 7 bases from J, the gap between germline ends came to 15 bases. The CDR3 region has the DNA TGTGCCAGCAGCCAAGAGACGCAGGGAAGGGGTGAAAAACTGTTTTTT. Translated, it gives CASSQETQGRGEKLFF.

This chain joins TRBV30 and TRBJ2-2, with 9 bases fitting TRBD2. V was pared by 3 bases and J by 4 bases, with 0 bases of the junction left unmatched. The CDR3 contains 13 residues. The V gene's germline CDR1 is GTSNPN and CDR2 SVGIG (reference sequence). Written as DNA, the CDR3 is TGTGCCTGGAGGACTAGCGGCACCGGGGAGCTGTTTTTT. It is translated as CAWRTSGTGELFF.

The rearrangement links TRBV7-9 to TRBJ1-2, with a possible D match to TRBD1 (6 bases). This CDR3 region has 15 residues. V lost 5 bases and J lost 7, with 20 bases in between. Germline V gives CDR1 SEHNR, CDR2 FQNEAQ (reference sequence). The DNA for the CDR3 is TGTGCCAGCAGCCGCGGACGAGCAGGGGACGTTGGCTACACCTTC. This translates into CASSRGRAGDVGYTF. The whole variable domain, remainder taken from reference TRBV7-9 and TRBJ1-2, is DTGVSQNPRHKITKRGQNVTFRCDPISEHNRLYWYRQTLGQGPEFLTYFQNEAQLEKSRLLSDRFSAERPKGSFSTLEIQRTEQGDSAMYLCASSRGRAGDVGYTFGSGTRLTVV.